These T cell receptor beta chains were read from a single sample in a study of early T cells in non-severe SARS-CoV-2 infection. TCRdb reprocessed the 5' RACE reads with MiXCR, giving one entry per CDR3 protein. The data contain approximately 81,000 distinct CDR3 sequences, less than 8% of them singletons. Sequenced sample: whole blood. These TCRs come from an adult who was a healthcare worker with PCR-confirmed SARS-CoV-2 infection or an uninfected control (not recorded which). The CDR3 runs from the conserved cysteine through the conserved F or W.

v_call cdr3_aa
TRBV6-5 CASSYSIRGNEQFF
TRBV6-6 CASSYSMLPGGYTF
TRBV2 CASSLERGELQETQYF
TRBV6-5 CASSYGPGRDNSPLHF
TRBV7-2 CASSFGLAGGRLNIQYF
TRBV27 CASSKTNSNQPQHF
TRBV7-9 CASSFGGGQGNYNEQFF
TRBV19 CASSSYNGCNQPQHF
TRBV6-2/TRBV6-3 CASSYVPDTQYF
TRBV29-1 CSAWEGGNEQFF
TRBV6-1 CASRLAGGNTGELFF
TRBV14 CASSQGTGWNTEAFF
TRBV4-1 CASSQDQGQRQYF
TRBV6-5 CASSYSVGDSSYEQYF
TRBV9 CASSVGDSNQPQHF
TRBV11-2 CASSLGQGGSGANVLTF
TRBV3-1 CASRSLVNEQFF
TRBV7-9 CASSLGQMNTEAFF
TRBV6-6 CASGESPGGQETQYF
TRBV12-3/TRBV12-4 CAGGTGHNRNTIYF
TRBV7-2 CASSADRGRTQYF
TRBV6-5 CASRPPGLQAGNEQFF
TRBV27 CASSNGGTQYF
TRBV20-1 CSASLGHSNQPQHF
TRBV20-1 CSADQRGLYNEQFF
TRBV29-1 CSSRQGVGETQYF
TRBV7-2 CASSLDGPSNYGYTF
TRBV5-6 CASSPGVGIPGELFF
TRBV2 CANQATSGVQETQYF
TRBV6-5 CASSWGTGAVEQYF
TRBV2 CASRMTGTETQYF
TRBV7-9 CASSSLDPPRTDTQYF
TRBV27 CASSLGIFSPLHF
TRBV20-1 CSASIQDYNEQFF
TRBV12-3/TRBV12-4 CASSKGSSYNEQFF
TRBV20-1 CSAISGGGEQYF
TRBV10-1 CASSESGTGLVEQYF
TRBV19 CASSILSGVGYTF
TRBV2 CASSEWVKAEKLFF
TRBV28 CASRGTGTKNTEAFF
TRBV20-1 CSASLGGAGEQYF
TRBV12-3/TRBV12-4 CASSLGPSYEQYF
TRBV7-7 CASSLGVSETQYF
TRBV7-9 CASSLYNKETQYF